The 24 T cell receptor beta chains in this list originate from one sample, sequenced in a study of T cells in localized non-small cell lung cancer. Measured with immunoSEQ multiplex PCR; TCRdb has only the in-frame clones, and not every one. Among tens of thousands of clones listed, around 86% were seen once. The input for sequencing was peripheral blood, taken before any cancer treatment. The receptors were gathered from a man aged 18 to 50 with stage I lung adenocarcinoma.

The chain links TRBV4-1 to TRBJ1-1, with a weak D call TRBD1 (5 bases). The V gene's germline CDR1 is MGHRA and CDR2 YSYEKL. The CDR3 contains 15 residues. With 4 bases removed from V and 1 base from J, the gap between germline ends came to 13 bases. The CDR3 reads CASSPPPTGNTEAFF. CDR3 DNA: TGCGCCAGCAGCCCTCCCCCTACAGGGAACACTGAAGCTTTCTTT.

As regards this clone: Other DNA variants within this sample encode the same CDR3. J is TRBJ2-7 and V is TRBV19; a possible D gene is TRBD2 (6 bases). In germline, CDR1 is LNHDA, CDR2 SQIVND (reference sequence). V was shortened by 2 bases and J by 4 bases, with 15 bases between the two germline ends. The CDR3 runs to 15 residues. In DNA, the CDR3 is TGTGCCAGTAGTATATCAACAGTCGGGAGTTACGAGCAGTACTTC. Amino acids: CASSISTVGSYEQYF. The whole variable domain, filled in from reference TRBV19 and TRBJ2-7, reads DGGITQSPKYLFRKEGQNVTLSCEQNLNHDAMYWYRQDPGQGLRLIYYSQIVNDFQKGDIAEGYSVSREKKESFPLTVTSAQKNPTAFYLCASSISTVGSYEQYFGPGTRLTVT.

For the CDR3, the DNA is TGTGCCAGCAGTGAAGTTCCCTCTGGCGGGAACACTGAAGCTTTCTTT. It codes for CASSEVPSGGNTEAFF. V gene TRBV6-1 combines with J gene TRBJ1-1; no firm D call. Germline CDR1 and CDR2: MNHNS and SASEGT. This CDR3 contains 16 residues. Trimming shortened V by 1 base and J by 1 base, and 13 bases separated the two germline ends.

The chain couples TRBV6-6 to TRBJ1-2, with TRBD1 identical over 9 bases. The CDR3 is 15 residues long. V shed 6 bases and J 1 base; nucleotides not matched to a gene: 6. Germline V gene data show CDR1 as MNHNY and CDR2 as SVGAGI (reference sequence). The CDR3 DNA follows: TGTGCCAGCAGGTCCCCGGGACAGGGTAACTATGGCTACACCTTC. Its protein is CASRSPGQGNYGYTF.

The chain has TRBV4-1 and TRBJ2-3; 8 bases are a match to TRBD1. The germline V gene has CDR1 MGHRA and CDR2 YSYEKL. V shed 2 bases, J shed 2 bases, and the junction held 3 bases outside the gene matches. The CDR3 is 15 amino acids. The CDR3 region is CASSQRQGSTDTQYF. Here the CDR3 DNA reads TGCGCCAGCAGCCAACGACAGGGGTCCACAGATACGCAGTATTTT.

The chain recombines TRBV4-3 with TRBJ1-1; the match to TRBD1 covers 11 bases. Germline CDR1 is LGHNA and CDR2 is YSLEER. CDR3 length: 16 amino acids. J was trimmed by 0 bases and V by 4 bases; bases with no gene match: 4. The CDR3 DNA reads as TGCGCCAGCAGCCTAGGGACAGGGGGGATGAACACTGAAGCTTTCTTT. Amino acid sequence: CASSLGTGGMNTEAFF.

V and J are TRBV19 and TRBJ1-1; 8 bases match TRBD1. J was trimmed by 2 bases and V by 2 bases; bases with no gene match: 4. The CDR3 consists of 15 residues. Per the germline V gene, CDR1 is LNHDA and CDR2 is SQIVND (reference sequence). CDR3: CASSIQGAANTEAFF. The CDR3 DNA follows: TGTGCCAGTAGTATACAGGGGGCAGCAAACACTGAAGCTTTCTTT. The full variable domain, completed using reference TRBV19 and TRBJ1-1, is DGGITQSPKYLFRKEGQNVTLSCEQNLNHDAMYWYRQDPGQGLRLIYYSQIVNDFQKGDIAEGYSVSREKKESFPLTVTSAQKNPTAFYLCASSIQGAANTEAFFGQGTRLTVV.

The V call is TRBV18, the J call TRBJ2-3, with D tentatively TRBD1 (6 bases). Germline CDR1 is KGHSH and CDR2 is LQKENI. This CDR3 contains 15 residues. Trimming removed 2 bases at V and 2 bases at J, with 11 bases between. DNA for the CDR3: TGTGCCAGCTCACCAGACAGGTTTTTCACAGATACGCAGTATTTT. Its protein product is CASSPDRFFTDTQYF.

The table lists this clone with a few counts. The rearrangement joins TRBV7-9 to TRBJ2-7; 7 bases line up with TRBD2. The CDR3 is made up of 15 amino acids. Looked up from germline, CDR1 is SEHNR and CDR2 is FQNEAQ (reference sequence). V was clipped by 4 bases and J by 2 bases; unmatched bases: 8. The CDR3 region is CASSWHRTRPYEQYF. The CDR3 coding sequence is TGTGCCAGCAGCTGGCACCGGACTAGGCCCTACGAGCAGTACTTC.

The V and J genes are TRBV30 and TRBJ2-7; TRBD2 agrees at 8 bases. Per germline, CDR1 GTSNPN and CDR2 SVGIG (reference sequence). This CDR3 spans 15 amino acids. The V and J ends lost 5 bases and 0 bases, in that order; junction bases with no gene match: 9. The CDR3 DNA is TGTGCCTGGCAACCTAGCGGGCGAAGCTCCTACGAGCAGTACTTC. Its translation is CAWQPSGRSSYEQYF.

The CDR3 is CASSLRGSGVDEQFF. The CDR3 nucleotides read TGTGCCAGCAGCTTAAGGGGATCTGGTGTTGATGAGCAGTTCTTC. V is TRBV7-3 and J is TRBJ2-1, with D unclear. Trimming left V 1 base short and J 8 bases short, with 15 bases between. The CDR3 loop spans 15 amino acids. Germline loops: CDR1 SGHTA, CDR2 FQGTGA.

The sample holds one count of this clone. CDR3 sequence (DNA): TGTGCCAGCAGCCAAGCGGGGGTAAACTATGGCTACACCTTC. This encodes CASSQAGVNYGYTF. V usage is TRBV7-9 and J usage is TRBJ1-2; D may be TRBD1 (5 bases). V lost 5 bases and J lost 2, with 12 bases in between. The CDR3 is made up of 14 amino acids. CDR1 and CDR2 (germline): SEHNR, FQNEAQ (reference sequence).

This chain uses TRBV29-1 with TRBJ2-1; D is perhaps TRBD2 (6 bases). CDR1 and CDR2 (germline): SQVTM, ANQGSEA. CDR3 length: 13 residues. CDR3 nucleotides: TGCAGTGCCCGGGGGAGCTCCTACAATGAGCAGTTCTTC. Translation: CSARGSSYNEQFF.

V and J are TRBV6-1 and TRBJ1-2; D is undetermined. The V gene's germline CDR1 is MNHNS and CDR2 SASEGT. The CDR3 is 14 amino acids. The V gene lost 3 bases and the J gene lost 8 bases, with 16 bases spanning the gap. DNA of the CDR3: TGTGCCAGCAGTGATGTAAGGGCAGGTGGAGGCTACACCTTC. Its translation: CASSDVRAGGGYTF.

The table lists this clone with a count of one. The V call is TRBV27, the J call TRBJ1-2; a weak D match, TRBD1 (5 bases). The CDR3 contains 14 residues. Between the trimmed V and J ends, which lost 8 bases and 4 bases, there was a span of 17 bases. Germline CDR1 MNHEY, CDR2 SMNVEV (reference sequence). The CDR3 is CASGPRGGGYGYTF. The CDR3 bases are TGTGCCAGCGGCCCGCGGGGGGGTGGCTATGGCTACACCTTC.

CDR3 DNA: TGTGCCAGCAGCTTAGAGGAAAGTGGGCGGAGCATTCAGTACTTC. Its protein is CASSLEESGRSIQYF. The chain uses TRBV7-6 and TRBJ2-4, with D unclear. Looked up from germline, CDR1 is SGHVS and CDR2 is FNYEAQ. CDR3 length equals 15 residues. The V end was cut by 1 base, the J end by 9 bases, with 16 bases between. Full variable domain (rest looked up from reference TRBV7-6 and TRBJ2-4): GAGVSQSPRYKVTKRGQDVALRCDPISGHVSLYWYRQALGQGPEFLTYFNYEAQQDKSGLPNDRFSAERPEGSISTLTIQRTEQRDSAMYRCASSLEESGRSIQYFGAGTRLSVL.

The genes are TRBV5-1 and TRBJ1-1; D not certain. V was shortened by 4 bases and J by 3 bases, with 7 bases between the two germline ends. The germline V gene has CDR1 SGHRS and CDR2 YFSETQ. The CDR3 sequence is 12 residues long. This chain's CDR3 is CASSAEYTEAFF. DNA of the CDR3: TGCGCCAGCAGCGCTGAGTACACTGAAGCTTTCTTT. The complete variable domain, with remaining parts taken from reference TRBV5-1 and TRBJ1-1, reads KAGVTQTPRYLIKTRGQQVTLSCSPISGHRSVSWYQQTPGQGLQFLFEYFSETQRNKGNFPGRFSGRQFSNSRSEMNVSTLELGDSALYLCASSAEYTEAFFGQGTRLTVV.

V usage is TRBV6-6 and J usage is TRBJ2-1; D call uncertain. Deletions cut 8 bases from V and 8 bases from J, with 13 bases between. The CDR3 sequence is 12 residues long. The germline V gene has CDR1 MNHNY and CDR2 SVGAGI (reference sequence). The chain's CDR3 is CASSPGVHEQFF. The DNA for the CDR3 is TGTGCCAGCTCCCCTGGGGTCCATGAGCAGTTCTTC.

V usage is TRBV30 and J usage is TRBJ1-2; possible D gene TRBD1, 6 bases. The germline CDR1 and CDR2 sequences are GTSNPN and SVGIG (reference sequence). The CDR3 sequence is 14 residues long. V lost 3 bases, J lost 4 bases, and 15 bases lay in between. CDR3 protein: CAWRDTGGSYGYTF. The CDR3 DNA reads TGTGCCTGGAGGGATACGGGGGGCAGCTATGGCTACACCTTC.

The V gene is TRBV5-4, the J gene TRBJ1-2; D is undetermined. Germline assignment: CDR1 SGHNT and CDR2 YYREEE (reference sequence). This CDR3 spans 13 amino acids. Trimming stripped 4 bases from V and 2 bases from J, with 9 bases between. Here the CDR3 reads CASSRGENYGYTF. The CDR3 DNA is TGTGCCAGCAGCCGGGGAGAGAACTATGGCTACACCTTC. Full variable domain (rest looked up from reference TRBV5-4 and TRBJ1-2): ETGVTQSPTHLIKTRGQQVTLRCSSQSGHNTVSWYQQALGQGPQFIFQYYREEENGRGNFPPRFSGLQFPNYSSELNVNALELDDSALYLCASSRGENYGYTFGSGTRLTVV.

V and J are TRBV7-3 and TRBJ2-7, with TRBD2 as a possible D gene (5 bases). Trimming cost V 3 bases and J 7 bases, with 13 bases left between them. The CDR3 runs to 13 residues. Germline CDR1 and CDR2: SGHTA and FQGTGA. In DNA form, the CDR3 reads TGTGCCAGCAGCTTGGGAGTGGTGGAGGAGCAGTACTTC. This encodes CASSLGVVEEQYF.

V usage is TRBV6-6 and J usage is TRBJ2-7; D assignment may be TRBD1 or TRBD2 (5 bases each). The CDR3 is 12 amino acids. CDR1 is MNHNY and CDR2 is SVGAGI in the germline V gene (reference sequence). Trimming shortened V by 7 bases and J by 5 bases, and 12 bases separated the two germline ends. The CDR3 loop is CASTFSGHEQYF. The CDR3 bases are TGTGCCAGCACCTTTTCGGGACACGAGCAGTACTTC.

The chain links TRBV5-1 to TRBJ2-3; D is tentatively TRBD1 or TRBD2 (6 bases each). Trimming cost V 4 bases and J 1 base, with 19 bases left between them. The CDR3 runs 17 residues. Germline V CDR1 and CDR2: SGHRS, YFSETQ. CDR3 DNA sequence: TGCGCCAGCAGCCCAAACCCTTTGGGGGGCGGCACAGATACGCAGTATTTT. This gives the protein CASSPNPLGGGTDTQYF.

The chain is built from TRBV5-8 and TRBJ1-3; D not certain. The CDR3 runs 16 residues. Trimming removed 2 bases from V and 0 bases from J, with 12 bases in between. Germline V lookup: CDR1 SGHTS, CDR2 YDEGEE. The CDR3 DNA follows: TGTGCCAGCAGCTTCATGGGCAGCAACTCTGGAAACACCATATATTTT. This sequence encodes CASSFMGSNSGNTIYF.